This T cell receptor beta chain was captured by sequencing in a study of PD-1 blockade in classical Hodgkin lymphoma. Findings and limits, study-wide: Complete responders had baseline diversity similar to newly diagnosed patients.

The method was immunoSEQ multiplex PCR; TCRdb's version includes in-frame clones alone and lacks a portion of them. The sample carries 25,000 to 30,000 clones, around 70% recorded once. The CDR3 runs 14 residues. Germline assignment: CDR1 LNHDA and CDR2 SQIVND (reference sequence). Trimming removed 4 bases at V and 1 base at J, with 10 bases between. Each patient's relapse followed autologous stem cell transplantation, and brentuximab vedotin exposure varied. Patients' outcomes at their best amounted to complete response, partial response or progressive disease. Regarding this clone: Its antigen remains unknown.

This TCR derives from a human donor with classical Hodgkin lymphoma. This chain uses TRBV19 with TRBJ1-2; a possible D gene is TRBD1 (5 bases). This specimen consisted of peripheral blood mononuclear cells (PBMCs), obtained before the second cycle of nivolumab. CDR3 region: CASSTSRVNYGYTF. CDR3 DNA sequence: TGTGCCAGTAGTACGTCCAGGGTTAACTATGGCTACACCTTC.